This is a list of T cell receptor beta chains from one sample in a study of blood T cell repertoires in COVID-19. The method was immunoSEQ multiplex PCR; TCRdb's version includes in-frame clones alone and lacks a portion of them. Here the sample spans hundreds of thousands of clones, around 85% being singletons. The material sequenced was PBMCs or T cells enriched from blood (not recorded which). All receptors come from a woman aged 45-59 years in a cohort exposed to, infected with or recovered from COVID-19 (not recorded which). Each CDR3 is given with its conserved first and last residue. A D gene is named only where the DNA matches it firmly. Some rows have no size entry. The others give once, few or many, or a class for an expanded clone.

v_gene,abundance,j_gene,d_gene,CDR3nt,CDR3aa
TRBV7-6,NA,TRBJ1-2,TRBD1,TGTGCCAGCAGCTTATCCTCGGGACAGGACCTCAATATCTATGGCTACACCTTC,CASSLSSGQDLNIYGYTF
TRBV18,NA,TRBJ2-7,TRBD2,TGTGCCAGCTCACTGGTAGCGGGGGCCTCCCGATCCTACGAGCAGTACTTC,CASSLVAGASRSYEQYF
TRBV4-3,NA,TRBJ2-1,TRBD2,TGCGCCAGCAGCCAAGATCTGGGACTAGCCGCCTACAATGAGCAGTTCTTC,CASSQDLGLAAYNEQFF
TRBV5-4,NA,TRBJ2-3,NA,TGTGCCAGCAGCTTGGCGGGTAGAATCACAGATACGCAGTATTTT,CASSLAGRITDTQYF
TRBV7-8,NA,TRBJ2-2,TRBD2,TGTGCCAGCAGCTTAGCAGCGGGGGGGCCGGCGAACACCGGGGAGCTGTTTTTT,CASSLAAGGPANTGELFF
TRBV4-1,NA,TRBJ2-2,TRBD2,TGCGCCAGCAGCCAAGGGCTAGCGGGGGGGCGTATCACCGGGGAGCTGTTTTTT,CASSQGLAGGRITGELFF
TRBV6-5,NA,TRBJ1-3,NA,TGTGCCAGCAGGAGAGAGAGTGCTGGAAACACCATATATTTT,CASRRESAGNTIYF
TRBV4-1,NA,TRBJ1-6,NA,TGCGCCAGCAGCCCCCAACAAGCGAATTCACCCCTCCACTTT,CASSPQQANSPLHF
TRBV4-3,NA,TRBJ1-6,NA,TGCGCCAGCAGCCATCATTCCTGGGAGGAGAAGTATAATTCACCCCTCCACTTT,CASSHHSWEEKYNSPLHF
TRBV11-1,many,TRBJ1-1,NA,TGTGCCAGCAGCTTAACGAGGCGAGGGAGAGCTTTCTTT,CASSLTRRGRAFF
TRBV18,NA,TRBJ2-3,NA,TGTGCCAGCTCTTCCCGGACAGGCACAGATACGCAGTATTTT,CASSSRTGTDTQYF
TRBV28,NA,TRBJ1-5,TRBD1,TGTGCCAGCAGTTTATGGGGACAGGGGTATCAGCCCCAGCATTTT,CASSLWGQGYQPQHF
TRBV10-3,NA,TRBJ2-2,NA,TGTGCCATCAGTGAGTCAGGGGCCAAAGTCGGGGAGCTGTTTTTT,CAISESGAKVGELFF
TRBV7-8,NA,TRBJ1-5,NA,TGTGCCAGCAGCCCGCGGGGGGGGAATCAGCCCCAGCATTTT,CASSPRGGNQPQHF
TRBV6-2/TRBV6-3,once,TRBJ1-5,TRBD1,TGTGCCAGCAGTTACCGAACCGGGACAGGAAACAATCAGCCCCAGCATTTT,CASSYRTGTGNNQPQHF
TRBV3-1/TRBV3-2,NA,TRBJ2-7,TRBD2,TGTGCCAGCAGCCAACGGCGGGGGGGCTACGAGCAGTACTTC,CASSQRRGGYEQYF
TRBV15,NA,TRBJ2-3,NA,TGTGCCACCAGCAGAGATTTTCGAGATACGCAGTATTTT,CATSRDFRDTQYF
TRBV9,NA,TRBJ1-2,NA,TGTGCCAGCAGAGGGGAGGGGGTCGTTTACACCTTC,CASRGEGVVYTF
TRBV6-6,few,TRBJ1-2,NA,TGTGCCAGCAGACAGTTCGAACATAACTATGGCTACACCTTC,CASRQFEHNYGYTF
TRBV18,NA,TRBJ1-3,NA,TGTGCCAGCTCACCAGGGTGGCAGGCTGGAAACACCATATATTTT,CASSPGWQAGNTIYF
TRBV5-1,NA,TRBJ2-6,TRBD1,TGCGCCAGCAGGTCGGACAGGGGATCTGGGGCCAACGTCCTGACTTTC,CASRSDRGSGANVLTF
TRBV27,NA,TRBJ2-1,TRBD1,TGTGCCAGCAGTCCAAGAGCCGGGACAGGGGAGTTGGTTTTCTACAATGAGCAGTTCTTC,CASSPRAGTGELVFYNEQFF
TRBV5-4,NA,TRBJ1-2,TRBD1,TGTGCCAGCAGCCCGGGACAGGGATCGTACTATGGCTACACCTTC,CASSPGQGSYYGYTF
TRBV3-1/TRBV3-2,once,TRBJ1-2,TRBD1,TGTGCCAGCAGCCAAGATGTTTGGGTATGGTGGGACAGGGGGCGCATCTATGGCTACACCTTC,CASSQDVWVWWDRGRIYGYTF
TRBV28,NA,TRBJ1-2,TRBD1,TGTGCCAGCAGACCCTCAGGGGGGACCTACACCTTC,CASRPSGGTYTF
TRBV4-1,NA,TRBJ2-7,NA,TGCGCCAGCAGCCAGTGGCAGGGGCTCTACGAGCAGTACTTC,CASSQWQGLYEQYF
TRBV24-1,NA,TRBJ2-3,NA,TGTGCCACCAGTGATGCAGGTCGGGGGGCGATCACAGATACGCAGTATTTT,CATSDAGRGAITDTQYF
TRBV5-1,NA,TRBJ1-3,TRBD1,TGCGCCAGCAGCGAGGGGACAGAACCTGGAAACACCATATATTTT,CASSEGTEPGNTIYF
TRBV9,NA,TRBJ1-2,TRBD1,TGTGCCAGCAGCGTAGTCCCAGGGGGCGAAATGGGCTACACCTTC,CASSVVPGGEMGYTF
TRBV29-1,few,TRBJ2-1,TRBD1,TGCAGCGTTTTCGATCCGGCAGGGGGCAATGAGCAGTTCTTC,CSVFDPAGGNEQFF
TRBV7-7,NA,TRBJ2-1,NA,TGTGCTAGCAGTAGAACAGCGGGCGACTACAATGAGCAGTTCTTC,CASSRTAGDYNEQFF
TRBV4-3,NA,TRBJ1-5,NA,TGCGCCAGCAGCCAAGATGTCCACGGTCGTAGCAATCAGCCCCAGCATTTT,CASSQDVHGRSNQPQHF
TRBV4-3,NA,TRBJ2-1,TRBD2,TGCGCCAGCAGCCAAGGGCGGGAGACTACAAGGGACAATGAGCAGTTCTTC,CASSQGRETTRDNEQFF
TRBV27,NA,TRBJ1-3,NA,TGTGCCAGCAGTACAGGGTTGGGGGAAAGAAACACCATATATTTT,CASSTGLGERNTIYF
TRBV4-3,NA,TRBJ2-7,NA,TGCGCCAGCAGCCAAGGAGCAGGGTACTCCTACGAGCAGTACTTC,CASSQGAGYSYEQYF
TRBV6-6,NA,TRBJ1-2,NA,TGTGCCAGCACCTTAATCAGGTACCAGAACTATGGCTACACCTTC,CASTLIRYQNYGYTF
TRBV20-1,once,TRBJ1-1,TRBD1,TGCAGTGCTAGTCGGACAGGGAGGACCACTGAAGCTTTCTTT,CSASRTGRTTEAFF
TRBV6-1,NA,TRBJ1-1,NA,TGTGCCAGCAGTGAAGCGAGGAACACTGAAGCTTTCTTT,CASSEARNTEAFF
TRBV28,NA,TRBJ2-7,NA,TGTGCCAGCACCTCGTGGGCCCTTTACGAGCAGTACTTC,CASTSWALYEQYF
TRBV4-3,NA,TRBJ1-4,NA,TGCGCCAGCAGCCAAGACAGTGAAAAACTGTTTTTT,CASSQDSEKLFF
TRBV4-3,NA,TRBJ2-3,TRBD2,TGCGCCAGCAGCCAAGGGACTAGCGGAACCACAGATACGCAGTATTTT,CASSQGTSGTTDTQYF
TRBV7-2,few,TRBJ1-1,TRBD1,TGTGCCAGCAGCGTGGGACAGGGGGGAATGAACACTGAAGCTTTCTTT,CASSVGQGGMNTEAFF
TRBV18,few,TRBJ2-1,TRBD2,TGTGCCAGCTCACCACCGAATACGGGGGGCAATGAGCAGTTCTTC,CASSPPNTGGNEQFF
TRBV5-6,NA,TRBJ1-2,NA,TGTGCCAGCAGCTTGGCCGGGATCGCCGGGGGTGGCTACACCTTC,CASSLAGIAGGGYTF
TRBV20-1,NA,TRBJ2-7,NA,TGCAGTGCCTTTAGGGGATACGAGCAGTACTTC,CSAFRGYEQYF
TRBV5-1,NA,TRBJ2-5,NA,TGCGCCAGCAGCTTTACTAGGGAAGAGACCCAGTACTTC,CASSFTREETQYF
TRBV30,NA,TRBJ1-2,TRBD1,TGTGCCTGGATCATCGACAGGGGAGGTGGCTACACCTTC,CAWIIDRGGGYTF
TRBV5-1,NA,TRBJ2-7,TRBD1,TGCGCCAGCGGAATCCGACAGGGTTTAGAGTACGAGCAGTACTTC,CASGIRQGLEYEQYF
TRBV30,NA,TRBJ2-5,TRBD2,TGTGCCTGCCCAACGGGGGCTAGCGGGGGGGGCGGGACCCAGTACTTC,CACPTGASGGGGTQYF
TRBV10-2,NA,TRBJ2-2,TRBD2,TGCGCCAGCGACCCACGGGGGGGAAACACCGGGGAGCTGTTTTTT,CASDPRGGNTGELFF
TRBV5-1,NA,TRBJ1-1,NA,TGCGCCAGCAGCTGGGGACATCAAGCTTTCTTT,CASSWGHQAFF
TRBV4-3,once,TRBJ1-1,TRBD1,TGCGCCAGCAGGTGGGACAGGGGGCCGGGTGAAGCTTTCTTT,CASRWDRGPGEAFF
TRBV3-1/TRBV3-2,NA,TRBJ1-2,TRBD1,TGTGCCAGCAGCCAGAAAGACAGGGGGGCCTATGGCTACACCTTC,CASSQKDRGAYGYTF
TRBV30,NA,TRBJ1-6,TRBD1,TGTGCTTTACGATCCGGGACAGATCAATCTAATTCACCCCTCCACTTT,CALRSGTDQSNSPLHF